A selection of T cell receptor beta chains follows, all from one sample in a study of T-cell reconstitution after alpha-beta-depleted transplantation in children. TCRdb fed the PCR reads into MiXCR, producing one record per CDR3 protein. Seen here are some 180,000 distinct CDR3 sequences, around 7% observed once, and the top ten hold roughly 6%. Here the sequenced sample was PBMCs, taken before TCRalphabeta/CD19-depleted stem cell transplant. The receptors originated from a boy aged 2 to 10 with acute lymphoblastic leukemia, due to receive a stem cell transplant. CDR3s include the opening cysteine and the closing phenylalanine or tryptophan. D genes are given only for firm matches. Clone size is shown for a subset of rows, as once, few, many or a class of expanded clone.

>TRBV7-2|TRBJ1-1|many|.
TGTGCCAGCAGCTTAGCATGGGGGGAGATACGGGCTTTCTTT
CASSLAWGEIRAFF
>TRBV30|TRBJ1-5|.|TRBD1
TGTGCCTGGAGTTCGGGACAGACCAATCAGCCCCAGCATTTT
CAWSSGQTNQPQHF
>TRBV28|TRBJ2-7|many|.
TGTGCCAGCGGTCCCGGGAATTCCTACGAGCAGTACTTC
CASGPGNSYEQYF
>TRBV20-1|TRBJ2-1|many|TRBD2
TGCAGTGCTAGAGGGCTAGCGGGGGGGCCCTTTAAGTCCCATGAGCAGTTCTTC
CSARGLAGGPFKSHEQFF
>TRBV29-1|TRBJ2-7|many|.
TGCAGCGTTGAAGGGCAGAACTACGAGCAGTACTTC
CSVEGQNYEQYF
>TRBV29-1|TRBJ2-5|many|TRBD1
TGCAGCGTTGAAGATCGGGCAGGGGGAGAAGAGACCCAGTACTTC
CSVEDRAGGEETQYF
>TRBV5-6|TRBJ2-5|.|.
TGTGCCATCGGCCCCGGCTTGGGCGAGACCCAGTACTTC
CAIGPGLGETQYF
>TRBV6-5|TRBJ1-5|few|.
TGTGCCAGCAGTTACGTCATAAACACTCGCCCCAATCAGCCCCAGCATTTT
CASSYVINTRPNQPQHF
>TRBV2|TRBJ2-2|many|.
TGTGCCAGCAGGTCCGGGGAGCTGTTTTTT
CASRSGELFF
>TRBV28|TRBJ1-1|.|.
TGTGCCAGCAGTTTATTATTGGGTATGAACACTGAAGCTTTCTTT
CASSLLLGMNTEAFF
>TRBV6-4|TRBJ2-1|few|.
TGTGCCAGCAGTGACTCGGCGGCATCCTACAATGAGCAGTTCTTC
CASSDSAASYNEQFF
>TRBV7-2|TRBJ2-7|many|.
TGTGCCAGCAGCTTAGGGCCGGGGGTTTACTTC
CASSLGPGVYF
>TRBV3-1|TRBJ2-7|many|.
TGTGCCAGCAGCTCCACCCCAGGGGATTCCTACGAGCAGTACTTC
CASSSTPGDSYEQYF
>TRBV12-3/TRBV12-4|TRBJ2-1|many|.
TGTGCCAGCAGTCCCGTAGGTCGGACAGCCTACAATGAGCAGTTCTTC
CASSPVGRTAYNEQFF
>TRBV12-3/TRBV12-4|TRBJ2-3|.|TRBD2
TGTGCCAGCAGCTTTGCCCTAGCGGATAGTGGCACAGATACGCAGTATTTT
CASSFALADSGTDTQYF
>TRBV2|TRBJ2-1|many|TRBD2
TGTGCCAGCAGTGAACCGCGGGGGGGCTATGAGCAGTTCTTC
CASSEPRGGYEQFF
>TRBV5-1|TRBJ1-1|.|TRBD1
TGCGCCAGCAGATCCGGGACAGCAAACACTGAAGCTTTCTTT
CASRSGTANTEAFF
>TRBV29-1|TRBJ2-5|many|TRBD1
TGCAGCGTTTCCCGACAGGGGTCGTACCAAGAGACCCAGTACTTC
CSVSRQGSYQETQYF
>TRBV5-1|TRBJ2-7|.|TRBD1
TGCGCCAGCAGCCCGGAAGGGACAGGGTCAGGCGAGCAGTACTTC
CASSPEGTGSGEQYF
>TRBV20-1|TRBJ2-7|.|.
TGCGGTGCTCTAAGACTAGAAATCAGCTCCTACGAGCAGTACTTC
CGALRLEISSYEQYF
>TRBV28|TRBJ1-2|many|.
TGTGCCAGCATCGAATCAGGGACCACCAAAAGCTACACCTTC
CASIESGTTKSYTF
>TRBV4-1|TRBJ1-5|.|.
TGCGCCAGCAGCCAAGATGATCGGTACAATCAGCCCCAGCATTTT
CASSQDDRYNQPQHF
>TRBV5-5|TRBJ2-1|.|.
TGTGCCAGCAGCACGACAGTTTCCTACAATGAGCAGTTCTTC
CASSTTVSYNEQFF
>TRBV27|TRBJ2-7|few|.
TGTGCCAGCAGTTCGTTCCTACAGGGTGGATCCTACGAGCAGTACTTC
CASSSFLQGGSYEQYF
>TRBV4-2|TRBJ2-1|many|.
TGTGCCAGCAGCCAAGATTGGGCGGGCTCCTACAATGAGCAGTTCTTC
CASSQDWAGSYNEQFF
>TRBV5-1|TRBJ1-4|many|TRBD1
TGCGCCAGCAGCTCCCAGGGGGCAAGTCTAGAAAAACTGTTTTTT
CASSSQGASLEKLFF
>TRBV4-3|TRBJ2-7|.|.
TGCGCCAGCAGCCAAGCAAGGACCCAGGTAGGGGAGCAGTACTTC
CASSQARTQVGEQYF
>TRBV12-3/TRBV12-4|TRBJ1-4|many|.
TGTGCCAGCAGTTTAATGGGTGCAACTAATGAAAAACTGTTTTTT
CASSLMGATNEKLFF
>TRBV10-3|TRBJ2-5|many|.
TGTGCCATCAGTGACCCCTCAAAAGGGGGGAAAGAGACCCAGTACTTC
CAISDPSKGGKETQYF
>TRBV7-9|TRBJ2-5|.|.
TGTGCCAGCGTGGGGCGAGAGACCCAGTACTTC
CASVGRETQYF
>TRBV20-1|TRBJ2-3|.|TRBD2
TGCAGTGCTGAGACTAGCGGGGGCACAGATACGCAGTATTTT
CSAETSGGTDTQYF
>TRBV4-3|TRBJ1-1|many|.
TGCGCCAGCAGCCAAGAGGGGGTCAGGGGATTGGCTTTCTTT
CASSQEGVRGLAFF
>TRBV20-1|TRBJ2-1|many|TRBD2
TGCAGTTCCGAATCGGGCGGGAGGGCCTCGAATGAGCAGTTCTTC
CSSESGGRASNEQFF
>TRBV12-3/TRBV12-4|TRBJ2-1|many|.
TGTGCCAGCAGCCGGGGAGACCTGGTCAATGAGCAGTTCTTC
CASSRGDLVNEQFF
>TRBV5-1|TRBJ2-1|few|TRBD1
TGCGCCAGCAGCTTGCAGTTGGGACAGATCTCCTACAATGAGCAGTTCTTC
CASSLQLGQISYNEQFF
>TRBV29-1|TRBJ2-2|many|.
TGCAGCGTTAGGCCCCCATGGTCCCGGGAGCTGTTTTTT
CSVRPPWSRELFF
>TRBV12-3/TRBV12-4|TRBJ1-1|many|.
TGTGCCAGCAGCCCAGGCAACAGGGCGAGGAACACTGAAGCTTTCTTT
CASSPGNRARNTEAFF
>TRBV20-1|TRBJ2-2|many|.
TGCAGTGCTAGAAGTTCACACAAGAACACCGGGGAGCTGTTTTTT
CSARSSHKNTGELFF
>TRBV18|TRBJ2-3|.|.
TGTGCCAGCTCACCACCCACGATGGCGGGAAGGTCCCGGGAGTATTTT
CASSPPTMAGRSREYF
>TRBV2|TRBJ2-3|few|TRBD2
TGTGCCAGCTCGGAACCGGGACTAGCGGCAACAGATACGCAGTATTTT
CASSEPGLAATDTQYF
>TRBV5-5|TRBJ2-7|many|TRBD1
TGTGCCAGCAGCATGAAGACAGGGAGCTACGAGCAGTACTTC
CASSMKTGSYEQYF
>TRBV5-1|TRBJ1-4|many|.
TGCGCCAGCAGCTTGAACGGAAATGAAAAACTGTTTTTT
CASSLNGNEKLFF
>TRBV19|TRBJ2-2|.|TRBD1
TGTGCCAGTAGCGGACAGGTCACCGGGGAGCTGTTTTTT
CASSGQVTGELFF
>TRBV7-3|TRBJ1-2|.|.
TGTGCCAGCAGCTTAACTGGCAGGGCTAACTATGGCTACACCTTC
CASSLTGRANYGYTF
>TRBV7-6|TRBJ2-3|many|.
TGTGCCAGCAGCCCCCGACAGAATAGCACAGATACGCAGTATTTT
CASSPRQNSTDTQYF
>TRBV4-3|TRBJ2-6|many|TRBD2
TGCGCCAGCAGCCAAGATCACCCATCCGCGGGAGCTTATGGGGCCAACGTCCTGACTTTC
CASSQDHPSAGAYGANVLTF
>TRBV28|TRBJ2-7|few|TRBD2
TGTGCCAGCAGTTTTGGGCTAGCGGGACTCTCCTACGAGCAGTACTTC
CASSFGLAGLSYEQYF
>TRBV27|TRBJ1-3|many|.
TGTGCCAGCGTAGGTGGAAACACCATATATTTT
CASVGGNTIYF
>TRBV12-3/TRBV12-4|TRBJ2-5|many|TRBD2
TGTGCCAGCAGTTATAGACTAGCGGTGGTGACCCAGTACTTC
CASSYRLAVVTQYF
>TRBV7-3|TRBJ2-1|few|TRBD2
TGTGCCAGCAGCTTATCTGGGACTAGCGGGGGGGACGAGCAGTTCTTC
CASSLSGTSGGDEQFF
>TRBV7-2|TRBJ1-2|.|.
TGTGCCAGCAGCCGCGGACGTAACTATGGCTACACCTTC
CASSRGRNYGYTF
>TRBV5-1|TRBJ2-7|many|TRBD1
TGCGCCAGCAGCTCCTCGACAGGGTCCTACGAGCAGTACTTC
CASSSSTGSYEQYF
>TRBV20-1|TRBJ2-3|few|TRBD2
TGCAGTGCGCAACCGGGACTAGCTTTGGGAGATACGCAGTATTTT
CSAQPGLALGDTQYF
>TRBV7-8|TRBJ2-3|many|.
TGTGCCAGCAGCTTAGATGGAGTTAGCACAGATACGCAGTATTTT
CASSLDGVSTDTQYF
>TRBV3-1|TRBJ2-1|many|.
TGTGCCAGCAGCCCCGTAGGCCGGCGGGAGCAGTTCTTC
CASSPVGRREQFF